Below are 25 T cell receptor beta chains sequenced from a single sample in a study of OX40 agonist ivuxolimab in advanced cancers. Sequencing used immunoSEQ multiplex PCR; TCRdb keeps in-frame clones, though not all of them. This table has fewer than 45,000 clones, roughly 90% appearing once. This specimen was CD4+ or CD8+ T cells sorted from blood, taken in a trial of the OX40 agonist ivuxolimab. The receptors come from an adult with an advanced solid tumor such as melanoma, head and neck, liver or kidney cancer.

The genes are TRBV4-1 and TRBJ1-4; D remains unclear. With 6 bases removed from V and 0 bases from J, the gap between germline ends came to 17 bases. The CDR3 is made up of 17 amino acids. Germline V lookup: CDR1 MGHRA, CDR2 YSYEKL. The CDR3 here is CASRHDTGGTTNEKLFF. DNA of the CDR3: TGCGCCAGCAGGCACGACACCGGAGGAACAACTAATGAAAAACTGTTTTTT.

The chain is built from TRBV6-5 and TRBJ1-2, with D possibly being TRBD1 (5 bases). CDR3 length: 12 residues. Trimming cost V 4 bases and J 13 bases, with 16 bases left between them. Germline CDR1 reads MNHEY; CDR2 reads SVGAGI. The CDR3 DNA reads TGTGCCAGCAGTTCGTCCAGCAGGGACCGCACCTTC. Residues: CASSSSSRDRTF.

Details on this clone: It differs at one base from a far larger clone, so likely a read error. This specimen includes other DNA sequences encoding the same CDR3. The J gene is TRBJ2-1, the V gene TRBV5-1; D unresolved. The CDR3 is made up of 14 amino acids. Germline CDR1 is SGHRS and CDR2 is YFSETQ. The CDR3 protein is CASSLDSSYNEQFF. The CDR3 coding sequence is TGCGCCAGTAGCTTGGATAGCTCCTACAATGAGCAGTTCTTC.

The genes are TRBV5-1 and TRBJ1-1; a possible D gene is TRBD1 (5 bases). Per germline, CDR1 SGHRS and CDR2 YFSETQ. V gave up 3 bases and J gave up 5 bases, with 14 bases separating them. The CDR3 spans 14 residues. This CDR3 reads CASSSPGTGTEAFF. In nucleotides, the CDR3 is TGCGCCAGCAGCTCCCCAGGGACGGGGACTGAAGCTTTCTTT.

The CDR3 region has the DNA TGCGCCAGCAGTGAAACTAGCGGGAAGGATGAGCAGTTCTTC. Protein product: CASSETSGKDEQFF. The chain couples TRBV10-2 to TRBJ2-1; 10 bases line up with TRBD2. Germline CDR1 and CDR2: WSHSY and SAAADI. The CDR3 has 14 amino acids. The junction had 4 bases not matched to a gene; V was cut back by 3 bases and J by 8 bases.

The rearrangement joins TRBV7-7 to TRBJ2-1; perhaps TRBD2 as D (5 bases). Trimming left V 0 bases short and J 5 bases short, with 8 bases between. The germline V gene encodes CDR1 SSHAT and CDR2 FNYEAQ (reference sequence). This CDR3 is 14 amino acids long. CDR3 in amino acids: CASSLALGDNEQFF. CDR3 nucleotide sequence: TGTGCCAGCAGCTTAGCTCTGGGAGACAATGAGCAGTTCTTC.

This clone was detected a few times. The chain carries TRBV6-1 and TRBJ2-7, with 7 bases fitting TRBD1. The CDR3 is 15 residues long. V trimming: 8 bases; J trimming: 3 bases; junction bases outside the gene matches: 13. CDR1 is MNHNS and CDR2 is SASEGT in the germline V gene. CDR3 amino acids: CASRTPLDRDYEQYF. The DNA of the CDR3 is TGTGCCAGCCGAACCCCTTTAGACAGGGACTACGAGCAGTACTTC.

This chain connects TRBV6-5 to TRBJ2-2, with D perhaps matching TRBD1 (5 bases). From germline, CDR1 is MNHEY and CDR2 SVGAGI. Trimming pared 5 bases from V and 5 bases from J, leaving 12 bases between. The CDR3 spans 14 residues. The CDR3 spells CASSPSGLTGELFF. The DNA for the CDR3 is TGTGCCAGCAGTCCTTCAGGGTTGACCGGGGAGCTGTTTTTT.

The V call is TRBV27, the J call TRBJ2-2; D remains unclear. The CDR3 contains 13 residues. CDR1 and CDR2 (germline): MNHEY, SMNVEV (reference sequence). The V end was cut by 3 bases, the J end by 9 bases, with 11 bases between. As DNA, the CDR3 is TGTGCCAGCAGTTTTGCAATTACCCGGGAGCTGTTTTTT. Translated: CASSFAITRELFF.

This rearrangement joins TRBV6-5 to TRBJ1-5; D remains unclear. Deletions cut 6 bases from V and 11 bases from J, with 20 bases between. From germline, CDR1 is MNHEY and CDR2 SVGAGI. This CDR3 contains 14 residues. The CDR3 nucleotides read TGTGCCAGCAGGGTGGGAGAGGAATTCGGCACCCAGCATTTT. This sequence encodes CASRVGEEFGTQHF.

For the CDR3, the DNA is TGCGCCAGCAGCTTTTTGGGGGCTCTGAGTGAAAAACTGTTTTTT. This sequence encodes CASSFLGALSEKLFF. The chain joins TRBV5-1 to TRBJ1-4; weak D call: TRBD1 (6 bases). Trimming cost V 2 bases and J 7 bases, with 15 bases left between them. Germline V lookup: CDR1 SGHRS, CDR2 YFSETQ. The CDR3 sequence is 15 residues long.

The chain is built from TRBV4-1 and TRBJ2-7; no clear D. This CDR3 is built from 13 residues. Trimming removed 2 bases at V and 7 bases at J, with 12 bases between. Germline assignment: CDR1 MGHRA and CDR2 YSYEKL. The chain's CDR3 is CASSQWMSWEQYF. The CDR3 nucleotides are TGCGCCAGCAGCCAATGGATGTCTTGGGAGCAGTACTTC.

Turning to this clone: Other DNA sequences in the same sample also yield this CDR3. The chain joins TRBV6-1 to TRBJ2-1; D not certain. The CDR3 contains 11 residues. Per the germline V gene, CDR1 is MNHNS and CDR2 is SASEGT. Trimming took off 4 bases at V and 7 bases at J, with 5 bases between the two ends. The CDR3 DNA sequence: TGTGCCAGCAGTGGGGGAAATGAGCAGTTCTTC. Amino acids: CASSGGNEQFF.

Regarding this clone: The same CDR3 also results from other DNA sequences found in this sample. The chain employs TRBV9 and TRBJ1-2; D is uncertain. CDR3 length: 12 amino acids. V lost 3 bases and J 1 base, leaving 4 bases between the germline ends. Germline loops: CDR1 SGDLS, CDR2 YYNGEE. The CDR3 here is CASSEGNYGYTF. CDR3 sequence (DNA): TGTGCCAGCAGCGAAGGTAACTATGGCTACACCTTC.

The chain uses TRBV28 and TRBJ2-7, with 8 bases that match TRBD1. CDR1 is MDHEN, CDR2 SYDVKM, per germline. Trimming cost V 7 bases and J 2 bases; bases outside gene matches: 7. The CDR3 is made up of 14 amino acids. CDR3 bases: TGTGCCAGCATGGGACAGGTTTGGGCCTACGAGCAGTACTTC. This translates into CASMGQVWAYEQYF.

This clone was detected a few times. The rearrangement joins TRBV12-5 to TRBJ2-2, with D perhaps matching TRBD1 or TRBD2 (6 bases each). The ends were cut back, 7 bases at V and 5 bases at J, with 11 bases in the middle. Germline V CDR1 and CDR2: LGHNT, FRNRAP. The CDR3 length is 13 residues. CDR3 DNA sequence: TGTGCTAGTGATGAGGGGGGTACCGGGGAGCTGTTTTTT. It is translated as CASDEGGTGELFF.

The genes are TRBV27 and TRBJ2-7; a possible D gene is TRBD2 (5 bases). Germline CDR1 reads MNHEY; CDR2 reads SMNVEV (reference sequence). CDR3 length: 15 amino acids. V lost 3 bases to trimming and J lost 4 bases, with 16 bases between them. CDR3 protein: CASSFTRDGIYEQYF. The CDR3 DNA follows: TGTGCCAGCAGTTTCACACGGGATGGGATTTACGAGCAGTACTTC.

The chain uses TRBV15 and TRBJ1-2; D is unresolved. V lost 1 base to trimming and J lost 0 bases, with 9 bases between them. Germline loops: CDR1 LNHNV, CDR2 YYDKDF (reference sequence). This CDR3 contains 15 residues. CDR3 loop: CATSRGPGANYGYTF. The CDR3 region has the DNA TGTGCCACCAGCAGAGGGCCTGGAGCTAACTATGGCTACACCTTC.

This chain links TRBV6-1 with TRBJ1-6, with 8 nucleotides matching TRBD1. CDR1 and CDR2 from the germline V gene are MNHNS and SASEGT. This CDR3 comprises 13 residues. The V segment lost 6 bases and the J segment 10 bases; nucleotides outside the gene matches: 5. CDR3 amino acids: CASSYRGYSPLHF. CDR3 sequence (DNA): TGTGCCAGCAGCTACAGGGGGTACTCACCCCTCCACTTT.

The chain has TRBV10-2 and TRBJ2-7; tentative D call: TRBD1 (5 bases). Trimming took off 10 bases at V and 2 bases at J, with 15 bases between the two ends. CDR1 and CDR2 (germline): WSHSY, SAAADI. The CDR3 totals 13 residues. The CDR3 spells CAISKGLTYEQYF. As DNA, the CDR3 is TGCGCCATTTCGAAGGGGCTGACCTACGAGCAGTACTTC.

In nucleotides, the CDR3 is TGTGCCAGCAGCTTAGTCGGGCATCCTGAAAAACTGTTTTTT. Translated, it gives CASSLVGHPEKLFF. The V gene is TRBV11-2, the J gene TRBJ1-4; D is unresolved. CDR3 length equals 14 residues. The germline gives CDR1 SGHAT, CDR2 FQNNGV. Between the trimmed V and J ends, which lost 1 base and 7 bases, there was a span of 10 bases.

This clone was seen once. V usage is TRBV6-5 and J usage is TRBJ2-2, with D possibly being TRBD2 (6 bases). The CDR3 contains 14 residues. The V gene's germline CDR1 is MNHEY and CDR2 SVGAGI. The ends were cut back, 8 bases at V and 4 bases at J, with 14 bases in the middle. The CDR3 DNA reads TGTGCCAGCCGAGGGTGGACTACCACCGGGGAGCTGTTTTTT. It is translated as CASRGWTTTGELFF.

This sequence joins TRBV5-4 and TRBJ2-2; D is unclear. Germline V gives CDR1 SGHNT, CDR2 YYREEE (reference sequence). This CDR3 spans 12 amino acids. V gave up 5 bases and J gave up 7 bases, with 9 bases separating them. CDR3 sequence (DNA): TGTGCCAGCAGGTTTCCTAGCGGGGAGCTGTTTTTT. This translates into CASRFPSGELFF.

Concerning this clone: A junction boundary mismatches the germline segment, possibly from a read error. The same CDR3 arises from other DNA sequences in this sample as well. The gene calls are TRBV11-2 and TRBJ2-7; unclear D gene. Germline CDR1 SGHAT, CDR2 FQNNGV. This CDR3 has 16 residues. In nucleotides, the CDR3 is TGTGCCAGCAGCCTAGAGGAACGGGCGCCTGATTACGAGCAGTACTTC. It translates to CASSLEERAPDYEQYF.

This clone was picked up one time. V is TRBV7-8 and J is TRBJ2-4, with TRBD2 matching over 11 bases. Germline CDR1 is SGHVS and CDR2 is FQNEAQ. Trimming removed 5 bases from V and 1 base from J; junction bases left unmatched: 10. This CDR3 has 18 amino acids. Here the CDR3 DNA reads TGTGCCAGCAGCCTTAGCGGGGGGGCCATTTCGGCCAAAAACATTCAGTACTTC. Translation gives CASSLSGGAISAKNIQYF.